This record concerns one T cell receptor (beta chain) sequence. Its antigen is undetermined. The CDR3 is made up of 13 amino acids. V was cut by 5 bases and J by 2 bases, with 10 bases left in between. Looked up from germline, CDR1 is MDHEN and CDR2 is SYDVKM. With 60 Vbeta and 13 Jbeta primers, the PCR was carried out. Original data processing: A follow-up analysis tallied approximately 85 million unique TCR beta chains, approximately 11 million shared. Profiled with immunoSEQ multiplex PCR; TCRdb holds only in-frame clones, not every one. The V and J calls and clone size come from that table; D and trimming were worked out from the DNA. This sample carries approximately 210,000 clones, with about 1% going to the ten biggest clones. This entry is derived from a study of cytomegalovirus exposure and HLA in healthy donors. The study's findings and limits: Among the sequence variants, a highly shared cluster was likely an artifact of sequencing.

The V and J genes are TRBV28 and TRBJ2-7; D uncertain. The clonotype comes from a woman between 25 and 40 years old in good health and CMV-seropositive. The specimen was PBMCs. In nucleotides, the CDR3 is TGTGCCAGCAGTCCCAGGCCTACCTACGAGCAGTACTTC. This encodes CASSPRPTYEQYF.